This TCR beta chain was captured in a study of prognosis after radiotherapy for stage I lung cancer. Study context: The study included some 15 patients with newly diagnosed primary stage I lung tumors and 4 or 5 with oligometastatic NSCLC after surgical resection of the primary tumor. The patients comprised about 12 men and a handful of women, spanning ages roughly 53 to 85 and having a median of about 70 years. Distant metastases developed in four patients after radiotherapy (median roughly seven months); 15 showed no significant progression.

Genomic DNA provided the template from which TCR beta CDR3 was amplified by two-round multiplex PCR. First-round PCR, the initial amplification, used primers specific to each TRBV and TRBJ gene. TCRdb redid the calling of the multiplex PCR reads with MiXCR, one entry per CDR3 protein. The data hold roughly 29,000 distinct CDR3 sequences, with around 31% observed a single time. Sample collection consisted of six milliliters of peripheral blood drawn at each of two time points. This clonotype appeared many times. The material was PBMCs, obtained before or after stereotactic body radiation therapy (not recorded which). This TCR derives from a donor of 50 years or more with non-small cell lung cancer.

As DNA, the CDR3 is TGTGCCAGCAGCTTGGTTGGGGGAACCGAGCAGTACTTC. Its protein is CASSLVGGTEQYF. The V and J genes are TRBV5-6 and TRBJ2-7; D possibly uses TRBD1 or TRBD2 (5 bases each). The CDR3 length is 13 residues. CDR1 and CDR2 from the germline V gene are SGHDT and YYEEEE. Trimming pared 0 bases from V and 6 bases from J, leaving 10 bases between.